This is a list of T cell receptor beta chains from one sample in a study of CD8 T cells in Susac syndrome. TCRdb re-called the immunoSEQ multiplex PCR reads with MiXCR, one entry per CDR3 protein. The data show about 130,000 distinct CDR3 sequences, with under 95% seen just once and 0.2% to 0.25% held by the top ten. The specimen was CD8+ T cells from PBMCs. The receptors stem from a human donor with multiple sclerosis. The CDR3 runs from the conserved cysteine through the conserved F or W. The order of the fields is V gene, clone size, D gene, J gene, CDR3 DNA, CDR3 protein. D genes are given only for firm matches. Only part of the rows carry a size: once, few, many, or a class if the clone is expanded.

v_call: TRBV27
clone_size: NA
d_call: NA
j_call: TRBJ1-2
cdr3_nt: TGTGCCAGCAGTTTTAGCCCTAACTATGGCTACACCTTC
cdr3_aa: CASSFSPNYGYTF

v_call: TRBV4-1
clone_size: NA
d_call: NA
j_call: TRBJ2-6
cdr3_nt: TGCGCCAGCAGCCAAGAGGGTAATGGGGCCAACGTCCTGACTTTC
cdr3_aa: CASSQEGNGANVLTF

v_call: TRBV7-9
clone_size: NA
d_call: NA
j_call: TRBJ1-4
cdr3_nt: TGTGCCAGCAGCTTAGGACTAGGGGAAAAACTGTTTTTT
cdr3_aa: CASSLGLGEKLFF

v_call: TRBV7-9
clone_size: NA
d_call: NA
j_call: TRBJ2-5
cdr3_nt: TGTGCCAGCAGCTTAGAAGGTTGGGAGGAGGAAGAGACCCAGTACTTC
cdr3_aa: CASSLEGWEEEETQYF

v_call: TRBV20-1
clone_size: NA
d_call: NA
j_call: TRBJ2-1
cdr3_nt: TGCAGTGCTAGACCACAGGGCTACAATGAGCAGTTCTTC
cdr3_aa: CSARPQGYNEQFF

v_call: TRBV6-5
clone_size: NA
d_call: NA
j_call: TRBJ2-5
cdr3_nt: TGTGCCAGCAGTTCCGAACAGGGTTTGGAGACCCAGTACTTC
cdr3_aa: CASSSEQGLETQYF

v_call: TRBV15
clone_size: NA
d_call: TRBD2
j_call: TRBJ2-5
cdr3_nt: TGTGCCACCAGGCAAGGAGGACTAGCGGGATTAGTGGAGACCCAGTACTTC
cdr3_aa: CATRQGGLAGLVETQYF

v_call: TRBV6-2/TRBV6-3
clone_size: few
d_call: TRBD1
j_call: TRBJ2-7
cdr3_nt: TGTGCCAGCAGCGGGACAGGGATATCCTACGAGCAGTACTTC
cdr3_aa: CASSGTGISYEQYF

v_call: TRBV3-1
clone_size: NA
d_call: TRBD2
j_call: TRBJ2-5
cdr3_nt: TGTGCCAGCAGCCAAGAAGGCCTAGCGGGATACACCCAGTACTTC
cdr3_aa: CASSQEGLAGYTQYF

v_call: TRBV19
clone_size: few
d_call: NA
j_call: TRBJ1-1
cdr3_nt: TGTGCCAGTAGTATGTCCGGAAACACTGAAGCTTTCTTT
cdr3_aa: CASSMSGNTEAFF

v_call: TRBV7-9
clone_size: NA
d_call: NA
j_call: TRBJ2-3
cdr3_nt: TGTGCCAGCAGCTTAATAATAGAGACGCAGTATTTT
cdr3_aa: CASSLIIETQYF

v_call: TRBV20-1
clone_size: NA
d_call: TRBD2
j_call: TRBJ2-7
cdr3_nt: TGCAGTGCTAGGGGGCGGGAGGGCTACGAGCAGTACTTC
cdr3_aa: CSARGREGYEQYF

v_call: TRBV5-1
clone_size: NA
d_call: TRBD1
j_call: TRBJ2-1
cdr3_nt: TGCGCCAGCAGCTTGGGCACAGGGGGCCGAGAGCAGTTCTTC
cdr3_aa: CASSLGTGGREQFF

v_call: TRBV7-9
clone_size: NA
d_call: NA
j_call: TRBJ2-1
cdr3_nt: TGTGCCAGCAGCTTTCAGGACACATACAATGAGCAGTTCTTC
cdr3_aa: CASSFQDTYNEQFF

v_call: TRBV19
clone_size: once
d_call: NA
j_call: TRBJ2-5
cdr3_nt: TGTGCCAGTAGTCCAGGGGTCCAAGAGACCCAGTACTTC
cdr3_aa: CASSPGVQETQYF

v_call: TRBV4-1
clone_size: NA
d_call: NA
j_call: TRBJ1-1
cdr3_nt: TGCGCCAGCAGCCATCTTGGCGGAGTGAACACTGAAGCTTTCTTT
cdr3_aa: CASSHLGGVNTEAFF

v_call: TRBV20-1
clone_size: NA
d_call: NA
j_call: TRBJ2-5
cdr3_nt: TGCAGTGCTCGCCGGGACCCCCAGGAGACCCAGTACTTC
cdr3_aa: CSARRDPQETQYF

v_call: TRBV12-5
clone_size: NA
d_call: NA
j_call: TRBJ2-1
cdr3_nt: TGTGCTAGTGGCCGGGGGATCAATGAGCAGTTCTTC
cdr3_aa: CASGRGINEQFF

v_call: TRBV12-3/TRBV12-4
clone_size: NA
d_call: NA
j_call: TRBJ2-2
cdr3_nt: TGTGCCAGCAGTTTAGAGCCCTCATCCAACGGGGAGCTGTTTTTT
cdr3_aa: CASSLEPSSNGELFF

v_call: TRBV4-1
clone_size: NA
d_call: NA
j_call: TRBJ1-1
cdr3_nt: TGCGCCAGCAGCCACCCATCGTTGGCTCCCCGGAACACTGAAGCTTTCTTT
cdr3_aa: CASSHPSLAPRNTEAFF